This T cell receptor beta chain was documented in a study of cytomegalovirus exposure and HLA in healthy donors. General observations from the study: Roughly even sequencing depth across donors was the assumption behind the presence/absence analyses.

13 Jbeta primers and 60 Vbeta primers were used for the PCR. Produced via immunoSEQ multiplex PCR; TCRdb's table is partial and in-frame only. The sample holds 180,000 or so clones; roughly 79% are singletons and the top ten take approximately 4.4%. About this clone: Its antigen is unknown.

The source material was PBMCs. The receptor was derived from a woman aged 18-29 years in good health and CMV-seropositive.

The CDR3 DNA reads as TGTGCCAGCAGCCCCAATACGGGGGGTTTGGAGGATGAGCAGTTCTTC. Translated, it gives CASSPNTGGLEDEQFF. The V call is TRBV7-9, the J call TRBJ2-1; 7 nucleotides match TRBD2. Germline CDR1 is SEHNR and CDR2 is FQNEAQ (reference sequence). This CDR3 region has 16 residues. V trimming: 5 bases; J trimming: 8 bases; junction bases outside the gene matches: 15. Together with reference TRBV7-9 and TRBJ2-1, the CDR3 gives the full variable domain: DTGVSQNPRHKITKRGQNVTFRCDPISEHNRLYWYRQTLGQGPEFLTYFQNEAQLEKSRLLSDRFSAERPKGSFSTLEIQRTEQGDSAMYLCASSPNTGGLEDEQFFGPGTRLTVL.